The present T cell receptor beta chain was sequenced within a study of control samples from healthy donors and cancer patients. Method: immunoSEQ multiplex PCR; TCRdb's copy keeps in-frame clones and lacks some. Of about 150,000 clones listed, 93% were seen once; the top ten hold under 2.5%. This CDR3 is built from 14 residues. The germline V gene has CDR1 LGHDT and CDR2 YNNKEL (reference sequence). J gave up 4 bases and V 6 bases, and 5 bases lay outside the gene matches. This clone was recorded only once. Specimen: blood. This sequence originates from a man between 45 and 60 years old in good health. The V gene is TRBV3-1 (or the pseudogene TRBV3-2), the J gene TRBJ1-1; 10 bases agree with TRBD1. The CDR3 nucleotides read TGTGCCAGCAGAAGACAGGGGGCGAGCACTGAAGCTTTCTTT. Translated: CASRRQGASTEAFF.